This TCR beta chain stems from a study of blood T cell repertoires in COVID-19 (dated by TCRdb to about 2020). For the study in its entirety: Samples from collaborators originated in the United States, Italy and Spain and spanned both the acute and convalescent phases of COVID-19. The material from the prospective study consisted of cDNA or gDNA derived from T cells, B-cell-depleted T cells, or PBMCs. Samples came from the ongoing ImmuneRACE study (first 160 participants) plus 1,254 subjects from 6 global collaborators. A de-identified subject ID, COVID-19 status, age in years and sex were almost always included in the sample metadata. Where HLA class I and class II types were available, the types were taken from metadata supplied by the sample provider, not from assay-based typing. Subjects who had been exposed to COVID-19, were actively infected with it, or had recovered from it provided the deeply sampled blood TCRbeta repertoires that made up the dataset. The repertoires were released in a freely available public database intended as a resource for research on the immune response to SARS-CoV-2.

Each collaborating institution followed its own protocols to collect whole blood in K2EDTA tubes. For TCRbeta analysis, collaborator samples were shipped as frozen whole blood, as isolated PBMCs, or as DNA extracted from either sample type. Worth noting for this clone: This clone's antigen is unknown. No much larger clone is present one base from it, and per-base qualities are unavailable.

The full study reports these points: The amount of clinical and demographic metadata varied by source and participant and was provided uncurated.

TCRbeta CDR3 regions were amplified from genomic DNA by means of the immunoSEQ Assay, a bias-controlled multiplex PCR. Concerning the study's data processing: Nucleated cell counts per sample were estimated from amplification of reference gene primers within the assay. To quantify the absolute abundance of each unique TCRbeta CDR3 rearrangement, sequence reads were collapsed and filtered. For each sample, productive Simpson clonality was calculated as the square root of Simpson's diversity index over productive rearrangements. TCRdb holds this immuneACCESS table with in-frame rearrangements only. Some clones are missing; in checked studies, unresolved V genes explain under half, and the rest has no known cause. V and J calls and clone size come straight from that table; D and trimming were deduced from the DNA. The sample contains approximately 190,000 clones, roughly four fifths of them found a single time. Together, the top ten hold around 6.1% of the sample.

Taken from cysteine to phenylalanine, the CDR3 has 18 residues. Left in the record is the CDR3 DNA by itself, 54 bases read in frame from the first base. Here V drops 0 bases and J drops 0 bases, and the junction holds 5 bases not matched to any gene. Looking up the germline V gene yields CDR1 SGHTA and CDR2 FQGTGA. The source is a woman between 35 and 50 years old with acute or convalescent COVID-19. Sequences were obtained from peripheral blood. The sequence joins TRBV7-3 to TRBJ2-1; the junction holds 10 bases that match TRBD2. CDR3 sequence: CASSLTASGGRSYNEQFF. In nucleotide form, the sequence is TGTGCCAGCAGCTTAACGGCTAGCGGGGGCCGCTCCTACAATGAGCAGTTCTTC.